The 17 T cell receptor beta chains presented below share a single source sample, sequenced in a study of cytotoxic CD8 clonotypes in ibrutinib-treated CLL. Measured with immunoSEQ multiplex PCR; TCRdb has only the in-frame clones, and not every one. The table lists about 200,000 clones, approximately 70% of them singletons. This sample comprised PBMCs, obtained after 12 months of ibrutinib treatment. These receptors originate from a human donor with chronic lymphocytic leukemia.

The J gene is TRBJ1-1, the V gene TRBV27; the match to TRBD1 covers 7 bases. The CDR3 is 15 residues long. Germline CDR1 is MNHEY and CDR2 is SMNVEV (reference sequence). The V segment lost 6 bases and the J segment 4 bases; nucleotides outside the gene matches: 11. CDR3 sequence (DNA): TGTGCCAGCAGGATAACAGGGGTTCGGCGCACTGAAGCTTTCTTT. It specifies CASRITGVRRTEAFF.

The gene calls are TRBV18 and TRBJ2-1; 11 bases align to TRBD2. Germline V gives CDR1 KGHSH, CDR2 LQKENI. V gave up 3 bases and J gave up 3 bases; unmatched junction bases: 4. The CDR3 has 16 residues. CDR3 protein: CASSPRGLAVYNEQFF. The CDR3 DNA reads TGTGCCAGCTCACCGAGGGGACTAGCGGTCTACAATGAGCAGTTCTTC.

The chain combines TRBV2 with TRBJ1-2; 7 bases map to TRBD1. Germline lookup yields CDR1 SNHLY and CDR2 FYNNEI. The ends lost 8 bases at V and 6 bases at J; junction bases unmatched: 3. The CDR3 contains 11 residues. The CDR3 spells CASYRGHGYTF. The CDR3 DNA reads as TGTGCCAGCTATAGGGGGCATGGCTACACCTTC. Looking up the rest from reference TRBV2 and TRBJ1-2 gives the full variable domain: EPEVTQTPSHQVTQMGQEVILRCVPISNHLYFYWYRQILGQKVEFLVSFYNNEISEKSEIFDDQFSVERPDGSNFTLKIRSTKLEDSAMYFCASYRGHGYTFGSGTRLTVV.

In its sample, this clone was seen a few times. This sample includes further DNA sequences coding for the same CDR3. The chain employs TRBV6-5 and TRBJ1-5, with 11 bases aligning to TRBD1. In germline, CDR1 is MNHEY, CDR2 SVGAGI. CDR3 length equals 14 residues. The V gene end was trimmed by 6 bases and the J gene end by 7 bases; junction bases not matched to a gene: 5. CDR3 coding DNA: TGTGCCAGCAGACCGGGACAGGGGGGCCAGCCCCAGCATTTT. Translating it yields CASRPGQGGQPQHF.

This chain connects TRBV15 to TRBJ2-5, with D perhaps matching TRBD2 (5 bases). This CDR3 region has 13 residues. Germline V gives CDR1 LNHNV, CDR2 YYDKDF (reference sequence). V was clipped by 4 bases and J by 2 bases, with 8 bases between them. CDR3 sequence: CATSTGKQETQYF. CDR3 in DNA: TGTGCCACCAGCACGGGGAAGCAAGAGACCCAGTACTTC.

The J gene is TRBJ2-7, the V gene TRBV6-5; 9 nucleotides agree with TRBD1. This CDR3 spans 15 amino acids. The V and J ends lost 6 bases and 2 bases, in that order; junction bases with no gene match: 8. Per the germline V gene, CDR1 is MNHEY and CDR2 is SVGAGI. For the CDR3, the DNA is TGTGCCAGCAGATCAACAGGGGGCAGGACCTACGAGCAGTACTTC. It yields the protein CASRSTGGRTYEQYF.

This rearrangement joins TRBV5-1 to TRBJ2-1; 7 bases are shared with TRBD2. CDR1 is SGHRS, CDR2 YFSETQ, per germline. V shed 0 bases, J shed 7 bases, and the junction held 4 bases outside the gene matches. This CDR3 has 14 residues. CDR3 protein: CASSLGTSSNEQFF. The CDR3 region has the DNA TGCGCCAGCAGCTTGGGGACTAGTTCGAATGAGCAGTTCTTC.

The chain is built from TRBV5-1 and TRBJ1-1; D not certain. Germline V gene lookup returns CDR1 SGHRS and CDR2 YFSETQ. V dropped 0 bases and J dropped 4 bases, with 7 bases sitting between them. CDR3 length: 13 residues. The CDR3: CASSLDPGTEAFF. The CDR3 nucleotides are TGCGCCAGCAGCTTGGACCCGGGCACTGAAGCTTTCTTT. The entire variable domain, with the rest obtained from reference TRBV5-1 and TRBJ1-1, is as follows: KAGVTQTPRYLIKTRGQQVTLSCSPISGHRSVSWYQQTPGQGLQFLFEYFSETQRNKGNFPGRFSGRQFSNSRSEMNVSTLELGDSALYLCASSLDPGTEAFFGQGTRLTVV.

The chain links TRBV11-2 to TRBJ2-7; D perhaps matches TRBD1 (5 bases). Germline lookup yields CDR1 SGHAT and CDR2 FQNNGV. The length of the CDR3 is 15 residues. Trimming cost V 1 base and J 5 bases, with 15 bases left between them. The CDR3 DNA reads TGTGCCAGCAGCTTAGGAGACAGTAGATCCGACGAGCAGTACTTC. Protein product: CASSLGDSRSDEQYF.

V usage is TRBV10-3 and J usage is TRBJ1-1; no clear D gene. This CDR3 has 14 residues. With 0 bases removed from V and 0 bases from J, the gap between germline ends came to 5 bases. CDR1 and CDR2 from the germline V gene are ENHRY and SYGVKD. The CDR3 loop reads CAISESSMNTEAFF. The CDR3 nucleotides are TGTGCCATCAGTGAGTCGAGCATGAACACTGAAGCTTTCTTT.

The V call is TRBV28, the J call TRBJ1-5; D is uncertain. The CDR3 covers 14 residues. Germline values: CDR1 MDHEN, CDR2 SYDVKM. V lost 8 bases and J 4 bases, leaving 15 bases between the germline ends. CDR3 residues: CASRAGTANQPQHF. CDR3 sequence (DNA): TGTGCCAGCCGTGCGGGCACCGCGAATCAGCCCCAGCATTTT.

The chain's CDR3 is CASSFVQGPYGYTF. For the CDR3, the DNA is TGTGCCAGCAGCTTTGTACAGGGGCCCTATGGCTACACCTTC. The chain combines TRBV12-1 with TRBJ1-2; the DNA was not used to check the table's D call, TRBD1. TRBV12-1 counts as a pseudogene. The CDR3 has 14 amino acids.

This chain joins TRBV19 and TRBJ2-4; D not resolved. This CDR3 spans 11 amino acids. Germline-derived CDR1 and CDR2 are LNHDA and SQIVND (reference sequence). With 5 bases removed from V and 10 bases from J, the gap between germline ends came to 9 bases. This chain's CDR3 is CASSAAVIQYF. The CDR3 bases are TGTGCCAGTAGTGCCGCCGTAATTCAGTACTTC.

This clone was detected only a few times. The gene calls are TRBV7-3 and TRBJ2-2; D not resolved. The CDR3 contains 14 residues. Germline CDR1 reads SGHTA; CDR2 reads FQGTGA. The germline V and J ends were trimmed by 1 base and 8 bases, with 11 bases remaining between them. The CDR3 sequence is CASSLIDRDGELFF. The DNA for the CDR3 is TGTGCCAGCAGCTTAATTGATCGAGATGGGGAGCTGTTTTTT.

CDR3 in DNA: TGTGCCAGCAGCCAAGAAGCGGAAGCAGGTCCAGATACGCAGTATTTT. It specifies CASSQEAEAGPDTQYF. The chain employs TRBV4-2 and TRBJ2-3; D may be TRBD2 (5 bases). CDR3 length equals 16 residues. The ends were cut back, 0 bases at V and 4 bases at J, with 14 bases in the middle. The germline V gene encodes CDR1 LGHNA and CDR2 YNFKEQ.

This chain's CDR3 is CASSVWGGYTDTQYF. The CDR3 nucleotides are TGCGCCAGCAGTGTGTGGGGGGGATACACAGATACGCAGTATTTT. The rearrangement joins TRBV10-2 to TRBJ2-3, with 7 bases identical to TRBD2. V lost 4 bases, J lost 2 bases, and 6 bases stayed unmatched. This CDR3 region has 15 residues. CDR1 is WSHSY, CDR2 SAAADI, per germline.

This chain uses TRBV12-2 with TRBJ1-4. TRBV12-2 is assigned pseudogene status. The CDR3 length is 13 residues. CDR3 loop: CASRLKRGEKLFF. Here the CDR3 DNA reads TGTGCAAGTCGCTTAAAGCGGGGGGAAAAACTGTTTTTT.